A selection of T cell receptor beta chains follows, all from one sample in a study of glioma-infiltrating T cells after dendritic cell vaccination. Sequenced by immunoSEQ multiplex PCR; TCRdb stores in-frame clones only, minus some. The sample comprises about 67,000 clones, approximately 81% of which are singletons, and 7.9% rests with the top ten. This material consisted of blood, taken before dendritic cell vaccination. These receptors all come from a human donor with glioblastoma. The CDR3 runs from the conserved cysteine through the conserved F or W. A D gene is named only where the DNA matches it firmly. The size entry is marked missing in some rows and otherwise reads once, few, many or a size class.

CDR3aa,CDR3nt,j_gene,v_gene,d_gene,len,abundance
CATTRIANSPLHF,TGTGCCACCACTCGAATCGCTAATTCACCCCTCCACTTT,TRBJ1-6,TRBV2,NA,13,few
CSASPGLTAFF,TGCAGTGCTAGCCCAGGACTGACGGCTTTCTTT,TRBJ1-1,TRBV20-1,NA,11,NA
CAWWGGRGNTNYGYTF,TGTGCCTGGTGGGGAGGCAGGGGGAATACTAACTATGGCTACACCTTC,TRBJ1-2,TRBV30,TRBD1,16,few
CASSEGGSYNEQFF,TGTGCCAGCAGTGAGGGGGGCTCCTACAATGAGCAGTTCTTC,TRBJ2-1,TRBV6-1,NA,14,NA
CASSTANTGELFF,TGTGCCAGTAGTACTGCGAACACCGGGGAGCTGTTTTTT,TRBJ2-2,TRBV19,NA,13,NA
CASSQSQGNEQFF,TGCGCCAGCAGCCAATCTCAGGGGAATGAGCAGTTCTTC,TRBJ2-1,TRBV4-1,NA,13,NA
CASSQGVQAFF,TGCGCCAGCTCACAGGGGGTCCAGGCTTTCTTT,TRBJ1-1,TRBV5-1,TRBD1,11,NA
CASNRDEETQYF,TGTGCCAGCAACAGGGATGAAGAGACCCAGTACTTC,TRBJ2-5,TRBV7-9,NA,12,NA
CASSYARGETQYF,TGTGCCAGCAGTTACGCCAGGGGGGAGACCCAGTACTTC,TRBJ2-5,TRBV6-5,TRBD1,13,NA
CASSLTYTGELFF,TGTGCCAGTAGTCTCACATACACCGGGGAGCTGTTTTTT,TRBJ2-2,TRBV19,NA,13,NA
CASSELDSQDYGYTF,TGTGCCAGCAGTGAACTGGACAGCCAAGACTATGGCTACACCTTC,TRBJ1-2,TRBV6-1,NA,15,NA
CASSQGRVGWFTEAFF,TGTGCCAGCAGTCAGGGCAGGGTGGGTTGGTTCACTGAAGCTTTCTTT,TRBJ1-1,TRBV27,NA,16,few
CATSRDWGPNEQFF,TGTGCCACCAGCAGAGATTGGGGGCCTAATGAGCAGTTCTTC,TRBJ2-1,TRBV15,NA,14,NA
CASSSTGRDTF,TGTGCCAGCAGCTCCACAGGCCGGGACACCTTC,TRBJ1-2,TRBV6-5,NA,11,NA
CASSSDRVSNQPQHF,TGTGCCAGCAGCTCGGACAGGGTGAGCAATCAGCCCCAGCATTTT,TRBJ1-5,TRBV7-8,TRBD1,15,once
CASSQDSRTEAFF,TGCGCCAGCAGCCAAGATTCTCGGACTGAAGCTTTCTTT,TRBJ1-1,TRBV4-3,NA,13,NA
CASSQWRGTDEQYF,TGCGCCAGCAGCCAGTGGAGGGGAACGGACGAGCAGTACTTC,TRBJ2-7,TRBV4-3,NA,14,NA
CASSLQGIYGYTF,TGTGCCAGCAGCCTGCAGGGCATCTATGGCTACACCTTC,TRBJ1-2,TRBV5-6,NA,13,NA
CAWSVTVTEAFF,TGTGCCTGGAGTGTCACAGTCACTGAAGCTTTCTTT,TRBJ1-1,TRBV30,NA,12,NA
CSVEAAGVTEAFF,TGCAGCGTTGAAGCGGCAGGGGTCACTGAAGCTTTCTTT,TRBJ1-1,TRBV29-1,NA,13,few
CASNRDRGPEQYF,TGTGCCAGCAACCGGGACAGGGGGCCCGAGCAGTACTTC,TRBJ2-7,TRBV2,TRBD1,13,NA
CASSFLAGEMNEQYF,TGTGCCAGCAGCTTCTTAGCGGGGGAAATGAACGAGCAGTACTTC,TRBJ2-7,TRBV5-4,TRBD2,15,NA
CASRAFTGTQEKIYEQYF,TGTGCCAGCAGGGCTTTCACCGGGACACAAGAAAAGATCTACGAGCAGTACTTC,TRBJ2-7,TRBV2,NA,18,NA
CASSLTWTGGVEAFF,TGTGCCAGCAGCTTAACCTGGACAGGGGGAGTTGAAGCTTTCTTT,TRBJ1-1,TRBV7-9,TRBD1,15,NA
CASSAGGDNQPQHF,TGTGCCAGCAGTGCAGGCGGGGACAATCAGCCCCAGCATTTT,TRBJ1-5,TRBV2,NA,14,NA
CASSPWTGANTGELFF,TGCGCCAGCAGCCCGTGGACAGGAGCGAACACCGGGGAGCTGTTTTTT,TRBJ2-2,TRBV4-1,TRBD1,16,NA
CASSLTGNEKLFF,TGTGCCAGCAGCTTAACGGGGAATGAAAAACTGTTTTTT,TRBJ1-4,TRBV7-8,NA,13,NA
CASSPGQGETQYF,TGCGCCAGCAGCCCTGGACAGGGGGAGACCCAGTACTTC,TRBJ2-5,TRBV5-1,TRBD1,13,NA
CAITGGSYGYTF,TGTGCCATCACAGGAGGTAGCTATGGCTACACCTTC,TRBJ1-2,TRBV10-3,NA,12,NA
CASSVADQETQYF,TGTGCCAGCAGCGTAGCGGACCAAGAGACCCAGTACTTC,TRBJ2-5,TRBV9,NA,13,once
CAWHLAGSYEQYF,TGTGCCTGGCACCTAGCGGGGTCCTACGAGCAGTACTTC,TRBJ2-7,TRBV30,TRBD2,13,NA
CATSRDPGGDEQYF,TGTGCCACCAGCAGAGATCCGGGGGGTGACGAGCAGTACTTC,TRBJ2-7,TRBV15,TRBD2,14,NA
CASRGPGETQYF,TGTGCCAGCAGGGGCCCGGGGGAGACCCAGTACTTC,TRBJ2-5,TRBV9,NA,12,NA
CSVGENGYTF,TGCAGCGTGGGAGAGAATGGCTACACCTTC,TRBJ1-2,TRBV29-1,NA,10,NA
CASSPGTGSEAFF,TGTGCCAGCAGTCCCGGGACAGGGTCTGAAGCTTTCTTT,TRBJ1-1,TRBV7-3,TRBD1,13,NA
CASSPDRGKLFF,TGTGCCAGCAGTCCCGACAGGGGGAAACTGTTTTTT,TRBJ1-4,TRBV2,TRBD1,12,NA
CASSIANGGKETQYF,TGTGCCAGTAGTATAGCGAACGGAGGGAAGGAGACCCAGTACTTC,TRBJ2-5,TRBV19,NA,15,NA
CASSQALAPGQIIF,TGCGCCAGCAGCCAAGCACTAGCCCCGGGACAGATAATTTTC,TRBJ1-2,TRBV4-1,TRBD1,14,NA
CASSLGAGPTYGYTF,TGTGCCAGCAGCTTGGGGGCAGGCCCGACCTATGGCTACACCTTC,TRBJ1-2,TRBV5-6,NA,15,NA
CASSQDEGGQSNTGELFF,TGTGCCAGCAGCCAAGATGAAGGGGGACAGTCAAACACCGGGGAGCTGTTTTTT,TRBJ2-2,TRBV4-2,TRBD1,18,NA
CASGKGDTSIYGYTF,TGTGCTAGTGGAAAAGGGGACACCTCTATCTATGGCTACACCTTC,TRBJ1-2,TRBV12-5,NA,15,NA
CAWNERAGELFF,TGTGCCTGGAATGAGAGAGCCGGGGAGCTGTTTTTT,TRBJ2-2,TRBV30,NA,12,NA
CASSLRGEAFF,TGTGCCAGCAGCCTCAGAGGAGAAGCTTTCTTT,TRBJ1-1,TRBV7-2,NA,11,NA
CASSYSRETQYF,TGTGCCAGCAGTTACTCGCGAGAGACCCAGTACTTC,TRBJ2-5,TRBV6-6,NA,12,NA
CASSRTDNEQYF,TGTGCCAGCAGTCGGACAGATAACGAGCAGTACTTC,TRBJ2-7,TRBV27,NA,12,NA
CATRGSRTAQETQYF,TGTGCCACCCGAGGGTCCCGGACAGCTCAAGAGACCCAGTACTTC,TRBJ2-5,TRBV15,NA,15,NA
CASSLEGGGTGELFF,TGTGCCAGCAGCTTGGAGGGGGGAGGGACCGGGGAGCTGTTTTTT,TRBJ2-2,TRBV11-3,NA,15,NA
CASSVGGQGHNEKLFF,TGTGCCAGCAGCGTAGGGGGACAAGGGCATAATGAAAAACTGTTTTTT,TRBJ1-4,TRBV9,NA,16,few
CASSLGGQGVAKNIQYF,TGCGCCAGCAGCTTGGGAGGACAGGGGGTCGCCAAAAACATTCAGTACTTC,TRBJ2-4,TRBV5-1,TRBD1,17,NA